The 8 T cell receptor beta chains presented below share a single source sample, sequenced in a study of cytomegalovirus exposure and HLA in healthy donors. Primers included in the PCR were 60 Vbeta and 13 Jbeta primers. TCRdb keeps only in-frame clones here, not all; method: immunoSEQ multiplex PCR. The sample lists fewer than 200,000 clones; around 86% were seen once. The material sequenced was PBMCs. The source is a man aged 50 to 59 in good health and CMV-seronegative.

J is TRBJ1-2 and V is TRBV19, with 9 nucleotides matching TRBD1. The V segment lost 8 bases and the J segment 5 bases; nucleotides outside the gene matches: 6. The germline CDR1 and CDR2 sequences are LNHDA and SQIVND (reference sequence). The CDR3 is made up of 13 amino acids. CDR3 in amino acids: CASVRDRVYGYTF. The CDR3 nucleotides are TGTGCCAGTGTCAGGGACAGGGTTTATGGCTACACCTTC.

With respect to this clone: Other DNA variants within this sample encode the same CDR3. J is TRBJ2-7 and V is TRBV6-6; TRBD2 might be the D (5 bases). V was trimmed by 8 bases and J by 3 bases, leaving 11 bases between them. Germline V lookup: CDR1 MNHNY, CDR2 SVGAGI (reference sequence). CDR3 length: 12 residues. The CDR3 sequence is CASCGQNYEQYF. DNA for the CDR3: TGTGCCAGCTGCGGGCAGAACTACGAGCAGTACTTC.

Worth noting for this clone: The junction and the germline gene differ at one end; a read error may be behind it. V is TRBV27 and J is TRBJ1-6, with TRBD1 matching over 8 bases. CDR1 and CDR2 from the germline V gene are MNHEY and SMNVEV (reference sequence). The CDR3 is made up of 13 amino acids. CDR3 coding DNA: TGTGCCAGCAGTGGACAGGGTAATCCACCCCTCCACTTT. This codes for CASSGQGNPPLHF.

DNA of the CDR3: TGTGCCAGCAGCCCTTCAGCTGGGGCCAACGTCCTGACTTTC. Its translation: CASSPSAGANVLTF. The chain carries TRBV11-2 and TRBJ2-6; D is ambiguous. Germline values: CDR1 SGHAT, CDR2 FQNNGV. The germline V and J ends were trimmed by 5 bases and 2 bases, with 7 bases remaining between them. The length of the CDR3 is 14 residues.

The chain couples TRBV29-1 to TRBJ2-7; D possibly corresponds to TRBD1 (6 bases). Trimming cost V 5 bases and J 2 bases, with 13 bases left between them. Germline-derived CDR1 and CDR2 are SQVTM and ANQGSEA. The CDR3 contains 13 residues. The CDR3 loop reads CSVLRQDTYEQYF. CDR3 nucleotides: TGCAGCGTTCTCCGACAGGACACCTACGAGCAGTACTTC.

This clone was found once. This sequence joins TRBV28 and TRBJ2-2; D is unclear. The length of the CDR3 is 12 residues. The ends were cut back, 5 bases at V and 8 bases at J, with 9 bases in the middle. Per the germline V gene, CDR1 is MDHEN and CDR2 is SYDVKM. CDR3 nucleotides: TGTGCCAGCAGTCGATTTCAGGGGGAGCTGTTTTTT. Its protein is CASSRFQGELFF.

The gene calls are TRBV5-6 and TRBJ1-6; D not certain. The CDR3 length is 12 residues. V was pared by 3 bases and J by 9 bases, with 7 bases between. Germline assignment: CDR1 SGHDT and CDR2 YYEEEE. The CDR3 DNA is TGTGCCAGCAGCTCATACACTTCACCCCTCCACTTT. It specifies CASSSYTSPLHF.

The chain is built from TRBV5-4 and TRBJ2-1; 11 positions agree with TRBD2. The CDR3 has 15 residues. Unmatched junction bases numbered 8, after V lost 5 bases and J lost 7 bases. CDR1 and CDR2 from the germline V gene are SGHNT and YYREEE (reference sequence). The CDR3 DNA reads TGTGCCAGCAGTCAGCTAGCGGGAGGTCGGAATGAGCAGTTCTTC. Protein sequence: CASSQLAGGRNEQFF. Full variable domain (remainder filled in from reference TRBV5-4 and TRBJ2-1): ETGVTQSPTHLIKTRGQQVTLRCSSQSGHNTVSWYQQALGQGPQFIFQYYREEENGRGNFPPRFSGLQFPNYSSELNVNALELDDSALYLCASSQLAGGRNEQFFGPGTRLTVL.